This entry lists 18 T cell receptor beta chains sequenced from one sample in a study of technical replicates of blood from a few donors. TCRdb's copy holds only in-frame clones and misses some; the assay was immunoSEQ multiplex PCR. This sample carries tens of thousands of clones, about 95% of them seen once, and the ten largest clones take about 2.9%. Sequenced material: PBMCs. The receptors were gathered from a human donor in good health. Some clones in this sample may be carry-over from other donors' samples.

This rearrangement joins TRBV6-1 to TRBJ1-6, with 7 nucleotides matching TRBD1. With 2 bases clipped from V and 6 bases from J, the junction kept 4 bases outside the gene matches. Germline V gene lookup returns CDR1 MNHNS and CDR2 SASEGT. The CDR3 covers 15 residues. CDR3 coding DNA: TGTGCCAGCAGTGAAAGGGGACAGCTTAATTCACCCCTCCACTTT. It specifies CASSERGQLNSPLHF.

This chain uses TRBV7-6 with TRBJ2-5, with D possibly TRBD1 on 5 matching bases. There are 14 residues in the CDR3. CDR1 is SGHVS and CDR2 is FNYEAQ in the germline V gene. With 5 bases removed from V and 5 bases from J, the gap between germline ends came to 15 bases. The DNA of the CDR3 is TGTGCCAGCAGCCCCGGAAATCAGGGCGAGACCCAGTACTTC. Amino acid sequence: CASSPGNQGETQYF.

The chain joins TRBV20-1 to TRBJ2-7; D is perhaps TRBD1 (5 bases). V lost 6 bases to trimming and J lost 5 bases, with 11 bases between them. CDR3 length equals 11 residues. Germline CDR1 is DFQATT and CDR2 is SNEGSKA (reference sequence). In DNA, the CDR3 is TGCAGTGCCCAGGGTCCCCACGAGCAGTACTTC. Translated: CSAQGPHEQYF.

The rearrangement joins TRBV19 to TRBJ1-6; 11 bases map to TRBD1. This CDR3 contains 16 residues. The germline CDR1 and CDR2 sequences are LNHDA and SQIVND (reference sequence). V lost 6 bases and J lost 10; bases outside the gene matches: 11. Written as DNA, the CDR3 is TGTGCCAGTAGCTCTACTACGGGGACAGGGGGATCACCCCTCCACTTT. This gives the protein CASSSTTGTGGSPLHF.

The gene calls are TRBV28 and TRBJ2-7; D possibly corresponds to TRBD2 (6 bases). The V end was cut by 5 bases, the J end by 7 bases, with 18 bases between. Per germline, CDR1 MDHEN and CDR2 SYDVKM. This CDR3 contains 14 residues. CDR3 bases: TGTGCCAGCAGTCCCCGGACTACCCTCGAGGAGCAGTACTTC. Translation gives CASSPRTTLEEQYF.

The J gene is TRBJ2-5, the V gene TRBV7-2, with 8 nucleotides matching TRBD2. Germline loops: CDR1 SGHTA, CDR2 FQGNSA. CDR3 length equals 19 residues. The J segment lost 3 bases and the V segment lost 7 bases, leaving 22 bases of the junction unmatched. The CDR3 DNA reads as TGTGCCAGCACACCTTTCCCCCACGAGATGAGCGGGAGCAAAGAGACCCAGTACTTC. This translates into CASTPFPHEMSGSKETQYF.

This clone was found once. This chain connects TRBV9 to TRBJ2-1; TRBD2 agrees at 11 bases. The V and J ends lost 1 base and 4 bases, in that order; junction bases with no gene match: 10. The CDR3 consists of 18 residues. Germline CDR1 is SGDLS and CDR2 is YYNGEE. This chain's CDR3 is CASSVFPPTSGGYNEQFF. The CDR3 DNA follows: TGTGCCAGCAGCGTATTTCCACCAACTAGCGGGGGATACAATGAGCAGTTCTTC.

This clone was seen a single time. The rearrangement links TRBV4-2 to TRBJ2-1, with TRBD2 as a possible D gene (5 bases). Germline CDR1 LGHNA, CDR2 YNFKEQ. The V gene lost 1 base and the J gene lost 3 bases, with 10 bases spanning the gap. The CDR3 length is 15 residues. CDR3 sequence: CASSQALADYNEQFF. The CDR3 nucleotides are TGTGCCAGCAGCCAAGCCCTAGCTGACTACAATGAGCAGTTCTTC.

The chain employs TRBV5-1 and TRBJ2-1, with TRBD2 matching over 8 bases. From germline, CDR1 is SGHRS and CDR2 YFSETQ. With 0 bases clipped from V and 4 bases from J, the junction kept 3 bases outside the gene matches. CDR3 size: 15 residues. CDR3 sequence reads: CASSLEAGGYNEQFF. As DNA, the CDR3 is TGCGCCAGCAGCTTGGAGGCGGGGGGTTACAATGAGCAGTTCTTC. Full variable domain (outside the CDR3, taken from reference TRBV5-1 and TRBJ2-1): KAGVTQTPRYLIKTRGQQVTLSCSPISGHRSVSWYQQTPGQGLQFLFEYFSETQRNKGNFPGRFSGRQFSNSRSEMNVSTLELGDSALYLCASSLEAGGYNEQFFGPGTRLTVL.

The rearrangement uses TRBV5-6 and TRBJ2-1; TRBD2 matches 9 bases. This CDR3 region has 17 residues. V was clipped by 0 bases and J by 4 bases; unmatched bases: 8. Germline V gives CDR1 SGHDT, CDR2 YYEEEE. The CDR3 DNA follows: TGTGCCAGCAGCTTGGCCTTAAGCGGGGGGTTTTACAATGAGCAGTTCTTC. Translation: CASSLALSGGFYNEQFF.

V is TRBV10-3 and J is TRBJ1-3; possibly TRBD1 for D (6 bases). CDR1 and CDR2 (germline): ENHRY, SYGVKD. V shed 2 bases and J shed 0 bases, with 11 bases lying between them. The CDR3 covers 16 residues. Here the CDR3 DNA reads TGTGCCATCAGTGAGGAGGACAGCCGCTCTGGAAACACCATATATTTT. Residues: CAISEEDSRSGNTIYF.

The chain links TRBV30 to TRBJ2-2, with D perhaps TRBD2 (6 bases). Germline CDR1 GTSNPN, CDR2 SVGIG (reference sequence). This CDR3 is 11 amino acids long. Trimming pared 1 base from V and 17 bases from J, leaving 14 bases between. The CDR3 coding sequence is TGTGCCTGGAGTGAGGAGGGAGCTGGATTTTTT. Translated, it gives CAWSEEGAGFF.

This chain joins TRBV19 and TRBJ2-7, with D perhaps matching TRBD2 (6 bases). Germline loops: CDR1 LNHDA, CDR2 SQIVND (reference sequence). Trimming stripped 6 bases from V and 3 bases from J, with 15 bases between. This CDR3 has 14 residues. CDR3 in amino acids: CASSPSGSSYEQYF. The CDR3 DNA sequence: TGTGCCAGTAGCCCCTCCGGGAGTAGCTACGAGCAGTACTTC.

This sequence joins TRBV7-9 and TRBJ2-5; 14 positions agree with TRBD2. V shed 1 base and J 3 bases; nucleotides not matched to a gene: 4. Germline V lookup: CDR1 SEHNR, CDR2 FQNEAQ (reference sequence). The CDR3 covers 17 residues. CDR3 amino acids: CASSLVGTSGREETQYF. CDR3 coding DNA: TGTGCCAGCAGCTTAGTTGGGACTAGCGGGAGAGAAGAGACCCAGTACTTC.

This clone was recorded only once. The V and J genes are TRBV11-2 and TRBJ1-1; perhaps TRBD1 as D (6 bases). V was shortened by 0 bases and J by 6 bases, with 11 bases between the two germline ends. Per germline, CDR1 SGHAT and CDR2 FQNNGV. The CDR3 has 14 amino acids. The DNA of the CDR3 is TGTGCCAGCAGCTTAGATCGCAGGGGCTCTGAAGCTTTCTTT. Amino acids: CASSLDRRGSEAFF.

The CDR3 region is CASSLGGVEIGYTF. CDR3 bases: TGCGCCAGCAGCTTGGGGGGGGTCGAAATTGGCTACACCTTC. V usage is TRBV5-1 and J usage is TRBJ1-2; D is possibly TRBD1 (5 bases). Germline V CDR1 and CDR2: SGHRS, YFSETQ. V was cut by 0 bases and J by 7 bases, with 13 bases left in between. The length of the CDR3 is 14 residues.

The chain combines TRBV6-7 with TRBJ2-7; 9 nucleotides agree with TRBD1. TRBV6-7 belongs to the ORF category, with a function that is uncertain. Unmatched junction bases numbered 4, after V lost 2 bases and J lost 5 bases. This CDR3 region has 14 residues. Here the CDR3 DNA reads TGTGCCAGCAGTTACCGGGACAGGGCCCACGAGCAGTACTTC. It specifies CASSYRDRAHEQYF.

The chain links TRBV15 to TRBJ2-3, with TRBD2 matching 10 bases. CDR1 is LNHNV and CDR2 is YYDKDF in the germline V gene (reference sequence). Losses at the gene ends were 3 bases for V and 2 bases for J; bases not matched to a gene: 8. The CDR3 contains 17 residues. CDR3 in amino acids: CATSRAGSGGLTDTQYF. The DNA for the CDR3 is TGTGCCACCAGCAGGGCGGGTAGCGGGGGGCTCACAGATACGCAGTATTTT.